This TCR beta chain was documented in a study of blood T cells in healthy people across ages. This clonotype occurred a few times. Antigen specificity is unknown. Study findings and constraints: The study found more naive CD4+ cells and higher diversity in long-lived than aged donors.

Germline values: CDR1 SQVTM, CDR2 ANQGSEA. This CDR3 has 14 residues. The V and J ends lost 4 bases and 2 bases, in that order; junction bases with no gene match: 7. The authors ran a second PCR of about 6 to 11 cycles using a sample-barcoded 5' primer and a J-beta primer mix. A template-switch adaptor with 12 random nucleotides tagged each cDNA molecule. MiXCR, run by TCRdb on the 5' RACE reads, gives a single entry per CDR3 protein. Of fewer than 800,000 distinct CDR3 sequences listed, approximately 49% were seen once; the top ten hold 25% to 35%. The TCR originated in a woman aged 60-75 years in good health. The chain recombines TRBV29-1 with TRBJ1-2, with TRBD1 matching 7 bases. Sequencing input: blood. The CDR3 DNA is TGCAGCGTTGCTAGAGACAGGGAGAACTATGGCTACACCTTC. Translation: CSVARDRENYGYTF.